This T cell receptor beta chain was found in a study of cytomegalovirus exposure and HLA in healthy donors. Study-level information: From HLA-typed donors, an early data release held approximately 85 million unique TCRs. Overall study results and limits: Links to common viral pathogens appeared, in a later analysis, for several of the most significant clusters. TCR beta chain V- and J-gene trimming was linked, in a later analysis, to a missense variant in DCLRE1C. Among TCR sequences, most were rare, though some public TCRs appeared in many donors.

Points on this clone: Its specificity is unknown. Other DNA sequences in the same sample also yield this CDR3.

CDR3 length: 13 residues. V lost 7 bases to trimming and J lost 6 bases, with 16 bases between them. The germline CDR1 and CDR2 sequences are SGHDT and YYEEEE. This PCR relied on a set of 60 Vbeta primers and 13 Jbeta primers. The method was immunoSEQ multiplex PCR; TCRdb's version includes in-frame clones alone and lacks a portion of them. Its clone listing holds about 190,000 clones. The gene calls are TRBV5-6 and TRBJ1-1, with D possibly TRBD1 on 5 matching bases. Input material: PBMCs. The source is a woman aged 25 to 39 in good health and CMV-seropositive. CDR3 DNA sequence: TGTGCCAGCCTCCTTGCCGGGGGAGCTGAAGCTTTCTTT. Amino acids: CASLLAGGAEAFF. The full variable domain, rest sourced from reference TRBV5-6 and TRBJ1-1, is DAGVTQSPTHLIKTRGQQVTLRCSPKSGHDTVSWYQQALGQGPQFIFQYYEEEERQRGNFPDRFSGHQFPNYSSELNVNALLLGDSALYLCASLLAGGAEAFFGQGTRLTVV.